This record concerns one T cell receptor (beta chain) sequence. The sample originates from a study of blood T cell repertoires in COVID-19. Using immunoSEQ multiplex PCR, the repertoire was profiled, and TCRdb retains in-frame clones only, with some absent. The sample holds nearly 250,000 clones, around nine tenths seen once. The CDR3 totals 13 residues. V lost 2 bases to trimming and J lost 5 bases, with 9 bases between them. CDR1 and CDR2 from the germline V gene are SGHTA and FQGTGA. Input material: peripheral blood. The chain couples TRBV7-3 to TRBJ2-5; no clear D. The origin of this receptor is a woman in her sixties or seventies who had recovered from COVID-19. The CDR3 loop reads CASSLSVRETQYF. DNA of the CDR3: TGTGCCAGCAGCTTATCCGTCCGGGAGACCCAGTACTTC.